This T cell receptor (beta chain) was captured by sequencing in a study of sequential checkpoint blockade in melanoma. The V and J ends lost 2 bases and 7 bases respectively, with 15 bases between them. Germline CDR1 reads MDHEN; CDR2 reads SYDVKM. The CDR3 runs 14 residues. The assay was immunoSEQ multiplex PCR, and TCRdb's table has in-frame clones only and misses some. The sample lists 34,000 or so clones; approximately 81% were seen once. This sample's treatment: randomized to nivolumab then ipilimumab (arm A) or the reverse (arm B). The chain has TRBV28 and TRBJ2-7, with D maybe TRBD2 (6 bases). The origin of this receptor is a human donor with melanoma. Source: CD8+ T cells sorted from blood (inferred from file names), taken from a patient given nivolumab and ipilimumab in sequence. CDR3 region: CASSLMVSGGEQYF. The CDR3 DNA is TGTGCCAGCAGTTTAATGGTCTCTGGGGGGGAGCAGTACTTC.